These 18 T cell receptor beta chains originate from one sample sequenced in a study of T cell responses to AZD1222 COVID-19 vaccine. Clones were read by immunoSEQ multiplex PCR, and TCRdb kept only the in-frame ones, dropping some. The table lists roughly 140,000 clones, 70% to 90% of them singletons. Specimen: peripheral blood, collected on day 0 of MenACWY control vaccination. These receptors came from an adult in good health.

The gene calls are TRBV6-5 and TRBJ2-7; a weak D match, TRBD2 (6 bases). The V gene's germline CDR1 is MNHEY and CDR2 SVGAGI. The CDR3 is made up of 13 amino acids. Trimming took 9 bases from V and 0 from J, leaving 12 bases between them. CDR3 DNA sequence: TGTGCCAGGGGGGGACGGAGCTCCTACGAGCAGTACTTC. Its protein is CARGGRSSYEQYF.

The rearrangement joins TRBV4-1 to TRBJ2-1, with D perhaps matching TRBD2 (6 bases). Germline CDR1 and CDR2: MGHRA and YSYEKL. V lost 5 bases and J lost 7, with 18 bases in between. The CDR3 length is 15 residues. In nucleotides, the CDR3 is TGCGCCAGCAGCTTGGGGCGGGGATGGGTGAATGAGCAGTTCTTC. Its translation: CASSLGRGWVNEQFF.

CDR3 loop: CASSLELDEKLFF. The DNA for the CDR3 is TGTGCCAGCTCACTCGAGCTGGATGAAAAACTGTTTTTT. V and J are TRBV18 and TRBJ1-4; no clear D. V was clipped by 4 bases and J by 6 bases, with 9 bases between them. Looked up from germline, CDR1 is KGHSH and CDR2 is LQKENI. This CDR3 is 13 amino acids long.

CDR3 protein: CATSRLGQGGNEQYF. CDR3 DNA sequence: TGTGCCACCAGCAGACTAGGACAGGGTGGCAACGAGCAGTACTTC. This chain links TRBV15 with TRBJ2-7; 8 nucleotides line up with TRBD1. The CDR3 loop spans 15 amino acids. CDR1 and CDR2 (germline): LNHNV, YYDKDF (reference sequence). Trimming at V came to 2 bases and at J to 5 bases, leaving 8 bases not matched to a gene.

This clone turned up a few times. The chain employs TRBV27 and TRBJ2-3, with TRBD1 identical over 12 bases. The CDR3 runs to 19 residues. Trimming at V came to 2 bases and at J to 3 bases, leaving 12 bases not matched to a gene. Germline loops: CDR1 MNHEY, CDR2 SMNVEV (reference sequence). As DNA, the CDR3 is TGTGCCAGCAGTTTAATTTGGGCAGGGACAGGGGGCCGTACAGATACGCAGTATTTT. Its protein is CASSLIWAGTGGRTDTQYF.

V gene TRBV12-5 combines with J gene TRBJ1-2; D is unresolved. V was pared by 3 bases and J by 4 bases, with 9 bases between. Germline V gene sequence: CDR1 LGHNT, CDR2 FRNRAP. This CDR3 comprises 13 residues. The CDR3 coding sequence is TGTGCTAGTGGTTTCGATTCCAGCTATGGCTACACCTTC. Encoded protein: CASGFDSSYGYTF.

The chain links TRBV9 to TRBJ1-1; 8 nucleotides align to TRBD1. Germline-derived CDR1 and CDR2 are SGDLS and YYNGEE. V lost 3 bases and J lost 5; bases outside the gene matches: 9. The CDR3 is made up of 15 amino acids. CDR3 sequence: CASSAGQGMGTEAFF. CDR3 coding DNA: TGTGCCAGCAGCGCCGGACAGGGAATGGGGACTGAAGCTTTCTTT.

The rearrangement joins TRBV6-5 to TRBJ2-3; TRBD2 matches 12 bases. Germline loops: CDR1 MNHEY, CDR2 SVGAGI. This CDR3 has 15 residues. V was pared by 7 bases and J by 6 bases, with 8 bases of the junction left unmatched. The CDR3 sequence is CASTGLAGYGDTQYF. The CDR3 nucleotides read TGTGCCAGCACCGGACTAGCGGGATATGGGGATACGCAGTATTTT.

V and J are TRBV4-3 and TRBJ2-2; 7 nucleotides line up with TRBD2. The CDR3 is 17 residues long. The V gene end was trimmed by 4 bases and the J gene end by 0 bases; junction bases not matched to a gene: 8. Germline lookup yields CDR1 LGHNA and CDR2 YSLEER. The CDR3 sequence: CASSPHTSVTNTGELFF. The CDR3, as DNA: TGCGCCAGCAGCCCCCATACTAGCGTAACGAACACCGGGGAGCTGTTTTTT.

This clone was seen only a few times. The chain recombines TRBV5-4 with TRBJ1-6; D gene unclear. CDR1 is SGHNT, CDR2 YYREEE, per germline (reference sequence). Trimming took off 4 bases at V and 7 bases at J, with 15 bases between the two ends. The CDR3 is made up of 15 amino acids. CDR3 DNA sequence: TGTGCCAGCAGCCTCTCGGGAACTTCGAATTCACCCCTCCACTTT. Translated, it gives CASSLSGTSNSPLHF.

The rearrangement uses TRBV11-3 and TRBJ2-7, with a tentative D call TRBD2 (6 bases). Trimming took off 5 bases at V and 5 bases at J, with 13 bases between the two ends. This CDR3 contains 13 residues. CDR1 and CDR2 from the germline V gene are SGHNT and YENEEA. The CDR3 coding sequence is TGTGCCAGCAGCCTAGGGGAGGACAACGAGCAGTACTTC. This encodes CASSLGEDNEQYF.

The genes are TRBV6-6 and TRBJ1-1; D remains unclear. With 0 bases removed from V and 7 bases from J, the gap between germline ends came to 6 bases. Germline values: CDR1 MNHNY, CDR2 SVGAGI (reference sequence). CDR3 length: 12 amino acids. The CDR3 spells CASSYSAFEAFF. The CDR3 region has the DNA TGTGCCAGCAGTTACTCCGCTTTTGAAGCTTTCTTT.

This clone was seen once. CDR3 DNA: TGTGCCAGCAGTTTCCTCGATAGCAATCAGCCCCAGCATTTT. It is translated as CASSFLDSNQPQHF. V usage is TRBV27 and J usage is TRBJ1-5; D is unresolved. V was trimmed by 3 bases and J by 0 bases, leaving 6 bases between them. Germline V CDR1 and CDR2: MNHEY, SMNVEV (reference sequence). This CDR3 has 14 amino acids.

This chain connects TRBV29-1 to TRBJ2-3, with TRBD1 matching over 7 bases. Germline CDR1 SQVTM, CDR2 ANQGSEA. The J segment lost 1 base and the V segment lost 7 bases, leaving 5 bases of the junction unmatched. The CDR3 has 13 amino acids. The chain's CDR3 is CSDLGQGTDTQYF. CDR3 nucleotide sequence: TGCAGCGACTTAGGACAGGGCACAGATACGCAGTATTTT.

The V call is TRBV19, the J call TRBJ2-3, with 7 bases that match TRBD2. CDR3 length: 13 amino acids. V lost 6 bases to trimming and J lost 11 bases; unmatched junction nucleotides: 11. Germline V lookup: CDR1 LNHDA, CDR2 SQIVND (reference sequence). This CDR3 reads CASRLAAESWQYF. The CDR3 DNA reads as TGTGCCAGTAGGCTAGCGGCGGAAAGCTGGCAGTATTTT.

This chain connects TRBV25-1 to TRBJ1-2; 7 bases match TRBD1. The V segment lost 3 bases and the J segment 3 bases; nucleotides outside the gene matches: 4. This CDR3 spans 14 amino acids. The germline V gene encodes CDR1 MGHDK and CDR2 SYGVNS. CDR3 in amino acids: CASSDRTGDYGYTF. The CDR3 nucleotides are TGTGCCAGCAGTGATCGAACAGGGGACTATGGCTACACCTTC.

This chain joins TRBV7-2 and TRBJ2-3; 10 positions agree with TRBD2. Trimming at V came to 3 bases and at J to 2 bases, leaving 5 bases not matched to a gene. This CDR3 is 16 amino acids long. CDR1 is SGHTA, CDR2 FQGNSA, per germline. CDR3 coding DNA: TGTGCCAGCAGCTTGAAGACTAGCGGGCTCACAGATACGCAGTATTTT. Translated, it gives CASSLKTSGLTDTQYF.

The CDR3 DNA reads as TGTGCCAGCAGTGAGGGGAGGGGGTATCAGCCCCAGCATTTT. Its protein is CASSEGRGYQPQHF. The chain is built from TRBV2 and TRBJ1-5; weak D call: TRBD1 (6 bases). Germline V gene sequence: CDR1 SNHLY, CDR2 FYNNEI. Deletions cut 3 bases from V and 5 bases from J, with 11 bases between. This CDR3 contains 14 residues.